These 19 T cell receptor beta chains originate from one sample sequenced in a study of shared clonotypes between healthy human individuals. Assay: immunoSEQ multiplex PCR; the TCRdb copy retains only in-frame clones and omits some. This table has 1,100,000 or so clones, approximately 80% appearing once. Sequences were obtained from memory CD4+ T cells from PBMCs. This sample's subset: CD45RA-negative fraction. These receptors were collected from a young man in good health. Some clones in this sample may be carry-over from other donors' samples.

The rearrangement uses TRBV7-2 and TRBJ2-7; D may be TRBD2 (5 bases). CDR1 SGHTA and CDR2 FQGNSA come from the germline V gene. Between the trimmed V and J ends, which lost 2 bases and 2 bases, there was a span of 13 bases. The CDR3 loop spans 15 amino acids. The CDR3, as DNA: TGTGCCAGCAGCTTAAGAGGAGGTCAGACCTACGAGCAGTACTTC. This translates into CASSLRGGQTYEQYF.

A note on this clone: Other DNA sequences in the sample encode the same CDR3. This chain joins TRBV28 and TRBJ2-7; TRBD2 agrees at 7 bases. The ends lost 7 bases at V and 2 bases at J; junction bases unmatched: 5. Germline assignment: CDR1 MDHEN and CDR2 SYDVKM. The CDR3 length is 13 residues. The CDR3 DNA reads as TGTGCCAGCACACCGGGAGGTCCCTACGAGCAGTACTTC. This gives the protein CASTPGGPYEQYF.

The J gene is TRBJ2-5, the V gene TRBV19; tentative D call: TRBD1 (5 bases). The V end lost 4 bases, the J end lost 3 bases, and 9 bases lay between the germline ends. This CDR3 region has 13 residues. The V gene's germline CDR1 is LNHDA and CDR2 SQIVND (reference sequence). DNA for the CDR3: TGTGCCAGTAGTACGACAGCAAAAGAGACCCAGTACTTC. It codes for CASSTTAKETQYF. The complete variable domain, with remaining parts taken from reference TRBV19 and TRBJ2-5, reads DGGITQSPKYLFRKEGQNVTLSCEQNLNHDAMYWYRQDPGQGLRLIYYSQIVNDFQKGDIAEGYSVSREKKESFPLTVTSAQKNPTAFYLCASSTTAKETQYFGPGTRLLVL.

The genes are TRBV5-1 and TRBJ2-1; 7 nucleotides match TRBD2. This CDR3 is 14 amino acids long. Germline trimming cut 4 bases from V and 8 bases from J; bases unmatched to any gene: 9. The V gene's germline CDR1 is SGHRS and CDR2 YFSETQ. In nucleotides, the CDR3 is TGCGCCAGCAGCCGGGGGGTCGAGGTCTATGAGCAGTTCTTC. This codes for CASSRGVEVYEQFF. The full variable domain, in which reference TRBV5-1 and TRBJ2-1 provide the parts outside the CDR3, is KAGVTQTPRYLIKTRGQQVTLSCSPISGHRSVSWYQQTPGQGLQFLFEYFSETQRNKGNFPGRFSGRQFSNSRSEMNVSTLELGDSALYLCASSRGVEVYEQFFGPGTRLTVL.

A word on this clone: A much larger clone is a single base away; this may be a read error. CDR3 in DNA: TGTGCCAGCAGTTCAACCGGGACAGGCACAGATACGCAGTATTTT. It yields the protein CASSSTGTGTDTQYF. The chain is built from TRBV27 and TRBJ2-3; 7 nucleotides agree with TRBD1. The germline gives CDR1 MNHEY, CDR2 SMNVEV (reference sequence). This CDR3 is 15 amino acids long. Trimming removed 4 bases from V and 1 base from J; junction bases left unmatched: 5.

The chain joins TRBV7-9 to TRBJ1-5, with D perhaps TRBD1 (5 bases). V was pared by 5 bases and J by 1 base, with 15 bases between. CDR3 length equals 16 residues. The germline CDR1 and CDR2 sequences are SEHNR and FQNEAQ (reference sequence). The CDR3 region is CASSVWGGGSNQPQHF. The CDR3, as DNA: TGTGCCAGCAGCGTCTGGGGCGGTGGGAGCAATCAGCCCCAGCATTTT.

The J gene is TRBJ1-5, the V gene TRBV28; D not certain. Germline values: CDR1 MDHEN, CDR2 SYDVKM. V was pared by 0 bases and J by 6 bases, with 9 bases between. The CDR3 is 14 amino acids. CDR3 nucleotides: TGTGCCAGCAGTTTATGGCAGGCGGGTCAGCCCCAGCATTTT. Its protein product is CASSLWQAGQPQHF.

This clone appeared a single time. Other DNA sequences in the sample encode the same CDR3. The chain uses TRBV30 and TRBJ2-3; TRBD1 matches 7 bases. CDR3 size: 11 residues. Germline V gene sequence: CDR1 GTSNPN, CDR2 SVGIG (reference sequence). Germline trimming cut 4 bases from V and 5 bases from J; bases unmatched to any gene: 0. The DNA of the CDR3 is TGTGCCTGGACAGGGGGAGATACGCAGTATTTT. Residues: CAWTGGDTQYF.

This clone was seen only a few times. The chain recombines TRBV5-1 with TRBJ1-4, with 8 bases fitting TRBD1. Germline V gene sequence: CDR1 SGHRS, CDR2 YFSETQ. V was pared by 4 bases and J by 8 bases, with 10 bases of the junction left unmatched. The CDR3 consists of 15 residues. The CDR3 sequence is CASSPDRGSGEKLFF. The CDR3, as DNA: TGCGCCAGCAGCCCTGACAGGGGATCGGGAGAAAAACTGTTTTTT. Filled out from reference TRBV5-1 and TRBJ1-4, the complete variable domain reads KAGVTQTPRYLIKTRGQQVTLSCSPISGHRSVSWYQQTPGQGLQFLFEYFSETQRNKGNFPGRFSGRQFSNSRSEMNVSTLELGDSALYLCASSPDRGSGEKLFFGSGTQLSVL.

This chain joins TRBV28 and TRBJ1-1; 7 bases line up with TRBD1. V lost 2 bases to trimming and J lost 2 bases; unmatched junction nucleotides: 8. CDR3 length: 16 amino acids. Germline CDR1 is MDHEN and CDR2 is SYDVKM. Here the CDR3 DNA reads TGTGCCAGCAGTTTACCCGGGACAGCGGGCAACACTGAAGCTTTCTTT. Protein product: CASSLPGTAGNTEAFF.

The rearrangement uses TRBV4-2 and TRBJ1-4; D might be TRBD1 (5 bases). Germline loops: CDR1 LGHNA, CDR2 YNFKEQ. The CDR3 extends over 15 amino acids. Trimming took 4 bases from V and 0 from J, leaving 9 bases between them. The CDR3 DNA reads as TGTGCCAGCAGCCCAAGAGGGGCAACTAATGAAAAACTGTTTTTT. This translates into CASSPRGATNEKLFF.

V is TRBV6-5 and J is TRBJ2-1, with TRBD2 identical over 7 bases. V gave up 6 bases and J gave up 7 bases; unmatched junction bases: 3. Germline CDR1 is MNHEY and CDR2 is SVGAGI. The CDR3 covers 12 residues. The CDR3 loop is CASSAGVNEQFF. For the CDR3, the DNA is TGTGCCAGCAGCGCGGGAGTGAATGAGCAGTTCTTC.

The chain uses TRBV7-2 and TRBJ2-7; 7 positions agree with TRBD2. There are 13 residues in the CDR3. Germline-derived CDR1 and CDR2 are SGHTA and FQGNSA. V lost 5 bases to trimming and J lost 6 bases; unmatched junction nucleotides: 7. The CDR3: CASSPQGGAEQYF. CDR3 nucleotides: TGTGCCAGCAGCCCTCAGGGAGGGGCCGAGCAGTACTTC.

This chain's CDR3 is CASGSYSETQYF. The CDR3 region has the DNA TGTGCCAGCGGCTCTTACTCGGAGACCCAGTACTTC. This chain links TRBV28 with TRBJ2-5; D call uncertain. From germline, CDR1 is MDHEN and CDR2 SYDVKM. The CDR3 sequence is 12 residues long. V was clipped by 8 bases and J by 5 bases, with 12 bases between them.

CDR3 nucleotides: TGTGCCAGCGGACTTCGGGGGCGGCTAGGAAACACCATATATTTT. Protein product: CASGLRGRLGNTIYF. The genes are TRBV27 and TRBJ1-3; D possibly corresponds to TRBD1 (6 bases). The CDR3 spans 15 residues. Germline CDR1 MNHEY, CDR2 SMNVEV (reference sequence). Deletions cut 8 bases from V and 4 bases from J, with 18 bases between.

This clone was recorded only once. The chain recombines TRBV6-6 with TRBJ2-7, with D hard to call. The ends were cut back, 0 bases at V and 6 bases at J, with 6 bases in the middle. The germline gives CDR1 MNHNY, CDR2 SVGAGI (reference sequence). The CDR3 is made up of 12 amino acids. CDR3 nucleotides: TGTGCCAGCAGTTACTCGCAGGCCGAGCAGTACTTC. This encodes CASSYSQAEQYF.

In the case of this clone: A junction boundary mismatches the germline segment, possibly from a read error. J is TRBJ2-2 and V is TRBV10-3; a weak D match, TRBD2 (5 bases). The CDR3 loop spans 12 amino acids. The germline V gene has CDR1 ENHRY and CDR2 SYGVKD. In DNA form, the CDR3 reads TGTGCCATCAATGAGGGAACCGGGGAGCTGTTTTTT. Protein product: CAINEGTGELFF.

The chain couples TRBV4-1 to TRBJ2-1; D gene unclear. V was pared by 4 bases and J by 3 bases, with 16 bases between. There are 16 residues in the CDR3. Germline CDR1 and CDR2: MGHRA and YSYEKL. The DNA for the CDR3 is TGCGCCAGCAGCCGCCTACCCCTGGCATTCTACAATGAGCAGTTCTTC. It encodes CASSRLPLAFYNEQFF.

The chain has TRBV6-5 and TRBJ1-3, with D maybe TRBD1 (5 bases). The CDR3 runs 15 residues. V was cut by 0 bases and J by 0 bases, with 6 bases left in between. The germline CDR1 and CDR2 sequences are MNHEY and SVGAGI. Here the CDR3 DNA reads TGTGCCAGCAGTTACTCGGGGGACTCTGGAAACACCATATATTTT. The encoded protein is CASSYSGDSGNTIYF.